These T cell receptor beta chains were read from a single sample in a study of shared clonotypes between healthy human individuals. Using immunoSEQ multiplex PCR, the repertoire was profiled, and TCRdb retains in-frame clones only, with some absent. In the table there are around 1.1 million clones, 70% to 80% of which are singletons. The sequenced sample was memory CD4+ T cells from PBMCs. These receptors were obtained from a man younger than 35 in good health. Some clones in this sample may be carry-over from other donors' samples. Both conserved end residues are part of each CDR3. A D gene is named only where the DNA matches it firmly. The size field is filled for only some rows; it gives once, few, many or a size class.

V: TRBV5-1
J: TRBJ2-5
size: -
D: TRBD2
DNA: TGCGCCAGCAGCAGAAGCGGGGGGCGAGAGGAGACCCAGTACTTC
CDR3: CASSRSGGREETQYF

V: TRBV7-9
J: TRBJ1-1
size: few
D: -
DNA: TGTGCCAGTGGGGGAACTGAAGCTTTCTTT
CDR3: CASGGTEAFF

V: TRBV11-3
J: TRBJ2-7
size: -
D: -
DNA: TGTGCCAGCAGCTTAGATGGAGCGTGGGGTGACGAGCAGTACTTC
CDR3: CASSLDGAWGDEQYF

V: TRBV5-4
J: TRBJ1-2
size: few
D: TRBD1
DNA: TGTGCCAGCAGCTTACAGGGGGCGTACTATGGCTACACCTTC
CDR3: CASSLQGAYYGYTF

V: TRBV7-9
J: TRBJ2-5
size: few
D: TRBD2
DNA: TGTGCCAGCAGCTTCCCCAATCGGGGGGAAGAGACCCAGTACTTC
CDR3: CASSFPNRGEETQYF

V: TRBV5-1
J: TRBJ1-2
size: -
D: -
DNA: TGCGCCAGCAGCTCTCCTACCGGTTATGGGGCCTATGGCTACACCTTC
CDR3: CASSSPTGYGAYGYTF

V: TRBV11-2
J: TRBJ2-7
size: -
D: -
DNA: TGTGCCAGCAGCTTTGCTGGCTACGAGCAGTACTTC
CDR3: CASSFAGYEQYF

V: TRBV19
J: TRBJ2-2
size: -
D: -
DNA: TGTGCCAGTAGTCCCCCCGGCCTAGACACCGGGGAGCTGTTTTTT
CDR3: CASSPPGLDTGELFF

V: TRBV7-9
J: TRBJ2-5
size: -
D: TRBD2
DNA: TGTGCCAGCGCCCGGGCTAGCGGGACAACTCTGGTAGGAGAGACCCAGTACTTC
CDR3: CASARASGTTLVGETQYF

V: TRBV30
J: TRBJ2-5
size: -
D: -
DNA: TGTGCCTGGAGTGGTCTCATTTTGGAGACCCAGTACTTC
CDR3: CAWSGLILETQYF

V: TRBV21-1
J: TRBJ2-2
size: once
D: -
DNA: TGTGCCAGCAGCAAAGTGGGGGGGACTGACACCGGGGAGCTGTTTTTT
CDR3: CASSKVGGTDTGELFF

V: TRBV5-1
J: TRBJ1-2
size: once
D: TRBD1
DNA: TGCGCCAGCAGCCAGACAGGGGGGGATGGCTACACCTTC
CDR3: CASSQTGGDGYTF

V: TRBV14
J: TRBJ2-2
size: -
D: TRBD1
DNA: TGTGCCAGCAGCCTACGGACAGGGAACACCGGGGAGCTGTTTTTT
CDR3: CASSLRTGNTGELFF

V: TRBV19
J: TRBJ2-3
size: once
D: -
DNA: TGTGCCAGTAGTCCAGGGGGCACAGATACGCAGTATTTT
CDR3: CASSPGGTDTQYF

V: TRBV19
J: TRBJ1-3
size: -
D: -
DNA: TGTGCCAGTAGTCGTCCGGGCAGTTCTCCTGGAAACACCATATATTTT
CDR3: CASSRPGSSPGNTIYF